Shown below are 22 T cell receptor beta chains from a single sample sequenced in a study of vaccination and CD4 T cells after COVID-19. This sample's treatment: roughly 11-day PBMC culture with coronavirus spike peptide pools or control peptides (ViraFEST assay). Which antigens these TCRs recognize remains unknown. Cultured CD4+ T cell DNA was sequenced using the Oncomine TCR Beta short-read assay. MiXCR, applied by TCRdb to the PCR reads, yields one record per CDR3 protein. Found here are 3,500 to 4,000 distinct CDR3 sequences, roughly 17% of them singletons; the top ten hold 22%. The sequencing sample was made of CD4+ T cells from blood, cultured in vitro. These receptors were collected from a human donor who had recovered from COVID-19.

This clonotype is labeled large (0.1 to 1%). The J gene is TRBJ2-3, the V gene TRBV20-1, with 9 bases fitting TRBD1. This CDR3 comprises 15 residues. CDR1 is DFQATT and CDR2 is SNEGSKA in the germline V gene (reference sequence). V lost 5 bases and J lost 3; bases outside the gene matches: 9. As DNA, the CDR3 is TGCAGTGCTTTTACAGGGGGCGGTGTTACAGATACGCAGTATTTT. It is translated as CSAFTGGGVTDTQYF.

This clonotype qualifies as large. This rearrangement joins TRBV2 to TRBJ1-6, with 7 bases lining up with TRBD1. CDR1 is SNHLY, CDR2 FYNNEI, per germline. The CDR3 spans 14 residues. V shed 6 bases and J 14 bases; nucleotides not matched to a gene: 13. DNA for the CDR3: TGTGCCAGCAGACTCGGGACAGAGAATTGGTCCCTCCACTTT. Residues: CASRLGTENWSLHF.

Within the sample, this clonotype is medium-sized (0.01 to 0.1%). The V call is TRBV21-1, the J call TRBJ1-2; the listed D gene, TRBD1, was not tested against the DNA. TRBV21-1 is given as a pseudogene. The CDR3 runs 14 residues. This CDR3 reads CASNDIGGFGGYTF. In DNA, the CDR3 is TGTGCCAGTAATGACATTGGGGGCTTTGGTGGCTACACCTTC.

This clonotype qualifies as large. The chain carries TRBV12-3 or TRBV12-4 and TRBJ1-2; 10 bases fit TRBD1. The CDR3 is made up of 14 amino acids. Unmatched junction bases numbered 4, after V lost 3 bases and J lost 6 bases. CDR3 coding DNA: TGTGCCAGCAGTTTCGGGACAGGGGTAAATGGCTACACCTTC. Protein sequence: CASSFGTGVNGYTF.

This clonotype is medium-sized (0.01 to 0.1%) within its sample. The chain combines TRBV5-1 with TRBJ2-7; D not certain. The ends were cut back, 0 bases at V and 2 bases at J, with 6 bases in the middle. The germline CDR1 and CDR2 sequences are SGHRS and YFSETQ. This CDR3 contains 13 residues. As DNA, the CDR3 is TGCGCCAGCAGCTTGGACACTCCCTACGAGCAGTACTTC. It codes for CASSLDTPYEQYF.

The V gene is TRBV29-1, the J gene TRBJ2-1; D ambiguous. The V end lost 4 bases, the J end lost 1 base, and 11 bases lay between the germline ends. The CDR3 sequence is 14 residues long. Germline CDR1 and CDR2: SQVTM and ANQGSEA. In nucleotides, the CDR3 is TGCAGCGTTGCTCGGCAGGTGTCCTACAATGAGCAGTTCTTC. Translating it yields CSVARQVSYNEQFF.

There are a few counts of this clonotype. This sequence joins TRBV5-1 and TRBJ1-2; 8 bases fit TRBD1. From germline, CDR1 is SGHRS and CDR2 YFSETQ. After removal of 4 bases from V and 7 bases from J, the junction contained 9 bases not matched to a gene. There are 14 residues in the CDR3. The CDR3 region is CASSTGQGGAGYTF. CDR3 DNA: TGCGCCAGCAGCACCGGACAGGGCGGAGCTGGCTACACCTTC.

V is TRBV2 and J is TRBJ2-5; 9 nucleotides line up with TRBD1. This CDR3 comprises 15 residues. V lost 8 bases to trimming and J lost 4 bases; unmatched junction nucleotides: 11. Looked up from germline, CDR1 is SNHLY and CDR2 is FYNNEI. Here the CDR3 reads CASGKPGQGLETQYF. The CDR3 DNA reads TGTGCCAGCGGGAAACCGGGACAGGGACTAGAGACCCAGTACTTC.

This clonotype was observed a few times. The chain is built from TRBV2 and TRBJ2-1; 10 positions agree with TRBD1. The germline gives CDR1 SNHLY, CDR2 FYNNEI. After removal of 3 bases from V and 8 bases from J, the junction contained 4 bases not matched to a gene. This CDR3 is 14 amino acids long. DNA for the CDR3: TGTGCCAGCAGTGACAAGACAGGGGGCTATGAGCAGTTCTTC. Translation gives CASSDKTGGYEQFF.

V is TRBV2 and J is TRBJ1-3; D not resolved. With 7 bases removed from V and 0 bases from J, the gap between germline ends came to 7 bases. The CDR3 contains 13 residues. Per germline, CDR1 SNHLY and CDR2 FYNNEI. The DNA of the CDR3 is TGTGCCAGCATTTCGCCCTCTGGAAACACCATATATTTT. Its protein is CASISPSGNTIYF.

The chain employs TRBV10-3 and TRBJ1-1; D gene unclear. CDR3 length equals 14 residues. With 4 bases removed from V and 1 base from J, the gap between germline ends came to 10 bases. Per the germline V gene, CDR1 is ENHRY and CDR2 is SYGVKD. CDR3 nucleotide sequence: TGTGCCATCAGTGGGTCTTCGAGGAACACTGAAGCTTTCTTT. Amino acids: CAISGSSRNTEAFF.

The chain has TRBV6-1 and TRBJ1-1; a possible D gene is TRBD1 (6 bases). With 11 bases removed from V and 5 bases from J, the gap between germline ends came to 21 bases. The CDR3 is 14 residues long. Germline V gene lookup returns CDR1 MNHNS and CDR2 SASEGT. Here the CDR3 DNA reads TGTGCCGCCCGCCCCCAACAGGGAGGTACTGAAGCTTTCTTT. This encodes CAARPQQGGTEAFF.

This clonotype appeared a few times. The rearrangement uses TRBV30 and TRBJ2-1; a weak D match, TRBD2 (6 bases). The CDR3 extends over 12 amino acids. Between the trimmed V and J ends, which lost 3 bases and 4 bases, there was a span of 7 bases. CDR1 and CDR2 (germline): GTSNPN, SVGIG (reference sequence). CDR3 loop: CAWSGGYNEQFF. CDR3 DNA: TGTGCCTGGAGCGGGGGTTACAATGAGCAGTTCTTC. The whole variable domain, remainder taken from reference TRBV30 and TRBJ2-1, is SQTIHQWPATLVQPVGSPLSLECTVEGTSNPNLYWYRQAAGRGLQLLFYSVGIGQISSEVPQNLSASRPQDRQFILSSKKLLLSDSGFYLCAWSGGYNEQFFGPGTRLTVL.

This clonotype is labeled medium-sized. The chain combines TRBV2 with TRBJ1-2; 7 nucleotides match TRBD1. Germline loops: CDR1 SNHLY, CDR2 FYNNEI. V lost 7 bases and J lost 5; bases outside the gene matches: 7. This CDR3 spans 13 amino acids. The CDR3 region has the DNA TGTGCCAGCACCGCGAAGGGGGCGTATGGCTACACCTTC. It encodes CASTAKGAYGYTF.

This clonotype was picked up a small number of times. The J gene is TRBJ1-5, the V gene TRBV19, with 7 bases aligning to TRBD1. The germline CDR1 and CDR2 sequences are LNHDA and SQIVND (reference sequence). V lost 1 base and J lost 2; bases outside the gene matches: 14. The CDR3 covers 19 residues. CDR3 nucleotide sequence: TGTGCCAGTAGTATAGGACAGGGTCCGGGAGGCGGGCGCAATCAGCCCCAGCATTTT. Translated, it gives CASSIGQGPGGGRNQPQHF.

There are a few counts of this clonotype. The J gene is TRBJ2-5, the V gene TRBV15, with D unclear. The CDR3 spans 12 residues. Germline V CDR1 and CDR2: LNHNV, YYDKDF (reference sequence). Trimming cost V 7 bases and J 5 bases, with 11 bases left between them. The CDR3 loop reads CATTANSETQYF. The CDR3 nucleotides are TGTGCCACCACTGCGAACTCCGAGACCCAGTACTTC.

The rearrangement joins TRBV2 to TRBJ2-5; 10 nucleotides line up with TRBD1. Losses at the gene ends were 6 bases for V and 5 bases for J; bases not matched to a gene: 3. Germline CDR1 reads SNHLY; CDR2 reads FYNNEI. The CDR3 loop spans 13 amino acids. CDR3 amino acids: CASRDRGGETQYF. For the CDR3, the DNA is TGTGCCAGCAGGGACAGGGGGGGTGAGACCCAGTACTTC.

J is TRBJ1-2 and V is TRBV7-9; tentative D call: TRBD1 (5 bases). Germline V gene lookup returns CDR1 SEHNR and CDR2 FQNEAQ (reference sequence). This CDR3 spans 15 amino acids. V lost 1 base and J 3 bases, leaving 12 bases between the germline ends. This CDR3 is CASSLGGVGHYGYTF. Written as DNA, the CDR3 is TGTGCCAGCAGCTTAGGAGGGGTTGGGCACTATGGCTACACCTTC.

This clonotype has just a few counts. The V call is TRBV2, the J call TRBJ1-2, with D maybe TRBD1 (6 bases). CDR3 length: 14 amino acids. V gave up 5 bases and J gave up 5 bases, with 15 bases separating them. Germline values: CDR1 SNHLY, CDR2 FYNNEI. This CDR3 is CASSSTGLFYGYTF. For the CDR3, the DNA is TGTGCCAGCAGTTCGACAGGCCTTTTTTATGGCTACACCTTC.

This clonotype was counted between two and nine times. This chain joins TRBV5-1 and TRBJ2-2; tentatively, D is TRBD1 (5 bases). The CDR3 totals 15 residues. Trimming shortened V by 4 bases and J by 0 bases, and 10 bases separated the two germline ends. Germline CDR1 and CDR2: SGHRS and YFSETQ. This chain's CDR3 is CASSPTVANTGELFF. The DNA of the CDR3 is TGCGCCAGCAGCCCGACAGTAGCGAACACCGGGGAGCTGTTTTTT. Full variable domain (remainder filled in from reference TRBV5-1 and TRBJ2-2): KAGVTQTPRYLIKTRGQQVTLSCSPISGHRSVSWYQQTPGQGLQFLFEYFSETQRNKGNFPGRFSGRQFSNSRSEMNVSTLELGDSALYLCASSPTVANTGELFFGEGSRLTVL.

There are a few counts of this clonotype. V gene TRBV20-1 combines with J gene TRBJ2-1; 14 bases agree with TRBD2. V was clipped by 6 bases and J by 5 bases; unmatched bases: 15. This CDR3 is 18 amino acids long. The V gene's germline CDR1 is DFQATT and CDR2 SNEGSKA (reference sequence). CDR3 amino acids: CSAQGTSGGPVLDNEQFF. The CDR3 DNA reads TGCAGTGCCCAAGGGACTAGCGGGGGTCCCGTGTTGGACAATGAGCAGTTCTTC.

This clonotype ranks as medium-sized. This chain joins TRBV20-1 and TRBJ1-2, with TRBD1 as a possible D gene (6 bases). Trimming took 1 base from V and 13 from J, leaving 22 bases between them. CDR3 length: 14 residues. Germline-derived CDR1 and CDR2 are DFQATT and SNEGSKA (reference sequence). The CDR3 here is CSARGGPSSMASTF. In nucleotides, the CDR3 is TGCAGTGCTAGAGGGGGGCCCTCCTCTATGGCTAGCACCTTC.